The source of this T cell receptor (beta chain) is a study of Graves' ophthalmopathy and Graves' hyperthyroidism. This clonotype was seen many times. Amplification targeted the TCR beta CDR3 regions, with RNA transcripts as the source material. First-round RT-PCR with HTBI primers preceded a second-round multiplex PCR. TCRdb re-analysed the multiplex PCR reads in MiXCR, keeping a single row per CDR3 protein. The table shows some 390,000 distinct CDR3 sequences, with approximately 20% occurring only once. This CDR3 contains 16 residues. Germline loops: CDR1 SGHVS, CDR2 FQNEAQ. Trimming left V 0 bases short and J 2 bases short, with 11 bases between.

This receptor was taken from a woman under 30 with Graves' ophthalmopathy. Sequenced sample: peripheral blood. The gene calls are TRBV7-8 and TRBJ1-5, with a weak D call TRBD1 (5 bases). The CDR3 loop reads CASSLAWGGGNQPQHF. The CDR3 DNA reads TGTGCCAGCAGCTTAGCTTGGGGCGGCGGCAATCAGCCCCAGCATTTT. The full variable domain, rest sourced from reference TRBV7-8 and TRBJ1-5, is GAGVSQSPRYKVAKRGQDVALRCDPISGHVSLFWYQQALGQGPEFLTYFQNEAQLDKSGLPSDRFFAERPEGSVSTLKIQRTQQEDSAVYLCASSLAWGGGNQPQHFGDGTRLSIL.